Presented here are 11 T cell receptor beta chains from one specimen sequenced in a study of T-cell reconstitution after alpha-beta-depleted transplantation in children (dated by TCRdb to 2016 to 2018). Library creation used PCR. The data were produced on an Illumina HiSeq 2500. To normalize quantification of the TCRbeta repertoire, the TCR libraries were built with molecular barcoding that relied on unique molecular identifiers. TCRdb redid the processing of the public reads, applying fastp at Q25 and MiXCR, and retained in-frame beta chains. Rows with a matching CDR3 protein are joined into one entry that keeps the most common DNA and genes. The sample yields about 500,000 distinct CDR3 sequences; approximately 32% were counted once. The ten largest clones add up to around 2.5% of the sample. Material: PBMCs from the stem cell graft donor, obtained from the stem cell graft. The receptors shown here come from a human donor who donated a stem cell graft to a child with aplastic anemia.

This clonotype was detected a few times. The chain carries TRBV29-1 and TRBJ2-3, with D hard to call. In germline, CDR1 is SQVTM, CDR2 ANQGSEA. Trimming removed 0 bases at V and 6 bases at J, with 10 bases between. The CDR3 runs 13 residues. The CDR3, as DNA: TGCAGCGTTGAAGATGGCCCTCTGGATACGCAGTATTTT. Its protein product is CSVEDGPLDTQYF.

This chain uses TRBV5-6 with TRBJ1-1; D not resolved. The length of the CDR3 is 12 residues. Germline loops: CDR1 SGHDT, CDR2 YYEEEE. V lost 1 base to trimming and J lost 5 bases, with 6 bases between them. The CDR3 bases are TGTGCCAGCAGCTTGCCGAGGACTGAAGCTTTCTTT. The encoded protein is CASSLPRTEAFF.

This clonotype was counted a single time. CDR3 sequence: CASSLQGIAKDTQYF. The DNA for the CDR3 is TGTGCCAGCAGCTTACAGGGGATAGCAAAGGATACGCAGTATTTT. The rearrangement uses TRBV7-9 and TRBJ2-3, with D possibly being TRBD1 (6 bases). Germline V lookup: CDR1 SEHNR, CDR2 FQNEAQ (reference sequence). This CDR3 has 15 residues. V lost 2 bases to trimming and J lost 6 bases, with 15 bases between them.

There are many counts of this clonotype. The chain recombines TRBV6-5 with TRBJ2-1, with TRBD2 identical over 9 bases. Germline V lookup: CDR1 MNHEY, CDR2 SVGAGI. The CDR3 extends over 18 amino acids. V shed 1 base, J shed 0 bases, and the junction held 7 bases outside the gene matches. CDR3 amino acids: CASSYLAGASISYNEQFF. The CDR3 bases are TGTGCCAGCAGTTACTTAGCGGGAGCCAGCATCTCCTACAATGAGCAGTTCTTC.

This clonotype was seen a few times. The CDR3: CAWSRPGEGGYTF. In DNA form, the CDR3 reads TGTGCCTGGAGTAGGCCAGGGGAGGGAGGCTACACCTTC. The rearrangement uses TRBV30 and TRBJ1-2; possible D gene TRBD1, 6 bases. The germline V gene encodes CDR1 GTSNPN and CDR2 SVGIG (reference sequence). The CDR3 has 13 residues. V gave up 2 bases and J gave up 8 bases, with 15 bases separating them.

In DNA form, the CDR3 reads TGTGCCAGCAGCTTCCCGGGCCCGAAGGGATATGGCTACACCTTC. Amino acid sequence: CASSFPGPKGYGYTF. V usage is TRBV7-2 and J usage is TRBJ1-2; no clear D gene. The CDR3 is 15 residues long. Germline V gives CDR1 SGHTA, CDR2 FQGNSA. V was shortened by 3 bases and J by 5 bases, with 16 bases between the two germline ends.

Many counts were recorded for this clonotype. CDR3 in amino acids: CASSQKEAWGGGETQYF. The DNA of the CDR3 is TGCGCCAGCAGCCAGAAGGAAGCGTGGGGAGGAGGCGAGACCCAGTACTTC. This sequence joins TRBV4-3 and TRBJ2-5; the D gene is possibly TRBD2 (6 bases). V dropped 3 bases and J dropped 5 bases, with 22 bases sitting between them. Germline V CDR1 and CDR2: LGHNA, YSLEER. CDR3 size: 17 residues.

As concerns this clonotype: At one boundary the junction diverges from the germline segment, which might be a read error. The CDR3, as DNA: TGTGCCAGCAGTCTTATAATAACAGGGGGCCAACAGACCCAGTACTTC. It yields the protein CASSLIITGGQQTQYF. The J gene is TRBJ2-5, the V gene TRBV12-3 or TRBV12-4; 9 bases are shared with TRBD1. The CDR3 totals 16 residues.

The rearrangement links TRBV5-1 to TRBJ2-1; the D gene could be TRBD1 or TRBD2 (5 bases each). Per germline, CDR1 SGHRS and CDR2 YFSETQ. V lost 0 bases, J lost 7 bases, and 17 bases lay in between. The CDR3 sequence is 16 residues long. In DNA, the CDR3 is TGCGCCAGCAGCTTGGCTAGACGGGACCCCTCTAATGAGCAGTTCTTC. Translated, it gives CASSLARRDPSNEQFF. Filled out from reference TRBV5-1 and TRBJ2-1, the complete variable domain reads KAGVTQTPRYLIKTRGQQVTLSCSPISGHRSVSWYQQTPGQGLQFLFEYFSETQRNKGNFPGRFSGRQFSNSRSEMNVSTLELGDSALYLCASSLARRDPSNEQFFGPGTRLTVL.

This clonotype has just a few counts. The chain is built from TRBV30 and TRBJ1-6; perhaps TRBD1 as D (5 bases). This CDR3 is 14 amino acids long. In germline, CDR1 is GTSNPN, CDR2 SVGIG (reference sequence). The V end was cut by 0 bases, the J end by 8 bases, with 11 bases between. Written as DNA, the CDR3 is TGTGCCTGGAGTGTGGGCAGGGAATATTCACCCCTCCACTTT. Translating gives CAWSVGREYSPLHF.

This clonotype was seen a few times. This CDR3 is CSARPTTNYGYTF. The CDR3 DNA reads TGCAGTGCGAGACCTACAACGAACTATGGCTACACCTTC. This chain uses TRBV20-1 with TRBJ1-2; the D is unclear. The CDR3 is 13 residues long. Trimming shortened V by 6 bases and J by 2 bases, and 13 bases separated the two germline ends. Germline V gene data show CDR1 as DFQATT and CDR2 as SNEGSKA (reference sequence).